The following is a T cell receptor (beta chain) sequence with its context. What it recognizes is unknown. The data derive from a study of cytomegalovirus exposure and HLA in healthy donors. Study findings and constraints: Immune exposure data for these donors was limited to CMV serostatus.

PCR employed 60 Vbeta and 13 Jbeta primers. Study processing details: Later reanalysis found about 78 million unique TCR beta chains, some 10 million of them shared. The assay was immunoSEQ multiplex PCR, and TCRdb's table has in-frame clones only and misses some. V and J calls and clone size are those listed in that table; D and trimming were worked out from the DNA. This table has about 160,000 clones, around 86% appearing once. Material: PBMCs. This sequence originates from a girl aged 2 to 10 in good health and CMV-seropositive.

CDR3 sequence (DNA): TGTGCCAGCAGCTTAGGCTTTAGCGGGAACACCGGGGAGCTGTTTTTT. Its translation is CASSLGFSGNTGELFF. The chain is built from TRBV13 and TRBJ2-2; D might be TRBD2 (6 bases). The V end lost 0 bases, the J end lost 1 base, and 9 bases lay between the germline ends. The CDR3 totals 16 residues. Germline V gives CDR1 PRHDT, CDR2 FYEKMQ (reference sequence).